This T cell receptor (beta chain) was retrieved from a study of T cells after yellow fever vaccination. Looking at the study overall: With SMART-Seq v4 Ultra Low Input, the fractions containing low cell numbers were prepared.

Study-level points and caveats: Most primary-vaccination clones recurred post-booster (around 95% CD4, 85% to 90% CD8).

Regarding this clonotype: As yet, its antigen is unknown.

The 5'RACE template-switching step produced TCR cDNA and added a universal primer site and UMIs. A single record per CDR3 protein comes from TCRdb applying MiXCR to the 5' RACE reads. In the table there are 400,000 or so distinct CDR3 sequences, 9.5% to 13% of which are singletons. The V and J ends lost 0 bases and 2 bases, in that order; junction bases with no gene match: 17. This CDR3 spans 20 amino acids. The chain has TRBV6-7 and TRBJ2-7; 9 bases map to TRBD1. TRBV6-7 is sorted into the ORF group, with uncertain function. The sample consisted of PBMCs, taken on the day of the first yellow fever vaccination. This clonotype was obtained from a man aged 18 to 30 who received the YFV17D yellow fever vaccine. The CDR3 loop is CASSYSPPTPGTGLPYEQYF. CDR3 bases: TGTGCCAGCAGTTACTCCCCTCCAACCCCCGGGACAGGGTTACCCTACGAGCAGTACTTC.